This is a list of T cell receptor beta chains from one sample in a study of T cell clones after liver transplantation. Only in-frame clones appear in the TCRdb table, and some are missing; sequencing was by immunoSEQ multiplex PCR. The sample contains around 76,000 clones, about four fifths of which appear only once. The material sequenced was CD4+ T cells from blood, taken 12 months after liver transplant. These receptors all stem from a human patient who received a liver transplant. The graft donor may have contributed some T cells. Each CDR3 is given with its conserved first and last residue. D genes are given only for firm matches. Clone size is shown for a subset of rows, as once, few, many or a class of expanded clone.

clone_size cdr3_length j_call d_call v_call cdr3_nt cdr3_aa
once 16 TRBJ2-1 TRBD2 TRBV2 TGTGCCAGCAGTGGGACTAGCGGGAGAAGCTACAATGAGCAGTTCTTC CASSGTSGRSYNEQFF
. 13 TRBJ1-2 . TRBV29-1 TGCAGCGTTGAGCAGGGACTAGACTATGGCTACACCTTC CSVEQGLDYGYTF
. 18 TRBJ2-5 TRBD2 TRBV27 TGTGCCAGCAGTTTCCGTCGACTAGCGGGAGGGCCTGGGGAGACCCAGTACTTC CASSFRRLAGGPGETQYF
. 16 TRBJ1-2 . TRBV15 TGTGCCACCAGCAGAGATGCGCAGGGGAGTATCTATGGCTACACCTTC CATSRDAQGSIYGYTF
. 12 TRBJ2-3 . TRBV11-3 TGTGCCAGCAGCTCTCGCACAGATACGCAGTATTTT CASSSRTDTQYF
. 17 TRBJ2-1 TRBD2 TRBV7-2 TGTGCCAGCAGCTTGATCTCCGGGACTAGCGTCGACAATGAGCAGTTCTTC CASSLISGTSVDNEQFF
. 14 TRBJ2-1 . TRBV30 TGTGCCTGGAGCGTAGGGGGAAAGTACAATGAGCAGTTCTTC CAWSVGGKYNEQFF
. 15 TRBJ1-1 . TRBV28 TGTGCCAGCAGCCGCATCGGGGTGGTGAACACTGAAGCTTTCTTT CASSRIGVVNTEAFF
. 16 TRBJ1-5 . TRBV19 TGTGCCAGTACTCTTGGGGGGGGAATAGGGAATCAGCCCCAGCATTTT CASTLGGGIGNQPQHF
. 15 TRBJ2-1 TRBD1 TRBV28 TGTGCCAGCAGCACCACAGGGACAGGGAGCAATGAGCAGTTCTTC CASSTTGTGSNEQFF
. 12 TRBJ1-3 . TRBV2 TGTGCCAGAGGGGGTTCCGAAAACACCATATATTTT CARGGSENTIYF
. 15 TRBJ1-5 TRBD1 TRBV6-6 TGTGCCAGCAGTGACCAGGGGGGAGAACGTCAGCCCCAGCATTTT CASSDQGGERQPQHF
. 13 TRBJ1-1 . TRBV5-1 TGCGCCAGCTCTAAGGGGGGGAACACTGAAGCTTTCTTT CASSKGGNTEAFF
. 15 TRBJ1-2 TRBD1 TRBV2 TGTGCCAGCAGTGAACTCGGACAGGGAGGATCTGGCTACACCTTC CASSELGQGGSGYTF
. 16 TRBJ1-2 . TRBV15 TGTGCCACCAGCAGAGATTATGGTCGGGGGTGGGGAGGCTACACCTTC CATSRDYGRGWGGYTF
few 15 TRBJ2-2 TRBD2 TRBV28 TGTGCCAGCAGTGCTAGCGGGAGGGCCGCGGGGGAGCTGTTTTTT CASSASGRAAGELFF
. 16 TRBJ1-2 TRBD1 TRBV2 TGTGCCAGCACTAGAGGACAGGTGATTGATAACTATGGCTACACCTTC CASTRGQVIDNYGYTF
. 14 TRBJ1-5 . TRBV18 TGTGCCAGCTCACCAGCGCTCAGCAATCAGCCCCAGCATTTT CASSPALSNQPQHF
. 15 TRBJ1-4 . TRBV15 TGTGCCACCAGCAGAAGGACAGCCGCAAATGAAAAACTGTTTTTT CATSRRTAANEKLFF
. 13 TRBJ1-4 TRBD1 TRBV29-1 TGCAGCGGTCGGGGACAGGTTAATGAAAAACTGTTTTTT CSGRGQVNEKLFF
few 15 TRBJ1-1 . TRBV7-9 TGTGCCAGCAGCCCCACTCTGGGGCAGAACACTGAAGCTTTCTTT CASSPTLGQNTEAFF
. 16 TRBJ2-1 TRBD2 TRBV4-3 TGCGCCAGCAGCCAAGACGCGACTAGCGTCGACAATGAGCAGTTCTTC CASSQDATSVDNEQFF
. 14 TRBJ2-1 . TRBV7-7 TGTGCTAGCAGCTTAACGGAGTCACGCAATGAGCAGTTCTTC CASSLTESRNEQFF
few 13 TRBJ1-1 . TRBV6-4 TGTGCCAGCAGTGAGATGGTGAACACTGAAGCTTTCTTT CASSEMVNTEAFF
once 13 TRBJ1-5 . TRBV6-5 TGTGCCAGCAGTTACGACCGGGGTCAGCCCCAGCATTTT CASSYDRGQPQHF
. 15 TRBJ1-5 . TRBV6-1 TGTGCCAGCGCTGTGCCGGGACACCCAGATCAGCCCCAGCATTTT CASAVPGHPDQPQHF
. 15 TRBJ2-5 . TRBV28 TGTGCCAGCAGTTTGGCGGGGGCGGCTCAAGAGACCCAGTACTTC CASSLAGAAQETQYF
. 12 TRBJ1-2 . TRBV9 TGTGCCAGCAGCGCAGATGGCTATGGCTACACCTTC CASSADGYGYTF
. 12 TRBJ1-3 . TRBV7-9 TGTGCCAGCAGCTTAGATACAAACACCATATATTTT CASSLDTNTIYF
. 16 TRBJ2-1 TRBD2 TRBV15 TGTGCCACCAGCCGAACCCGGCGAGCGGGAGACAATGAGCAGTTCTTC CATSRTRRAGDNEQFF
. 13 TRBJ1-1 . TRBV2 TGTGCCAGCAGTGAGGGGCGGGGCGGTGAAGCTTTCTTT CASSEGRGGEAFF
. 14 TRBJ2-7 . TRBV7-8 TGTGCCAGCAGCCACCGCGAGGCCTCCTACGAGCAGTACTTC CASSHREASYEQYF
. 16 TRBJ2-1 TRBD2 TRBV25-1 TGTGCCAGCAGTGAATGGGCTAGCGGGAGTAGGGATGAGCAGTTCTTC CASSEWASGSRDEQFF
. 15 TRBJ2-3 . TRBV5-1 TGCGCCAGCAGCAAAGGCTATATCGAGGCAGATACGCAGTATTTT CASSKGYIEADTQYF
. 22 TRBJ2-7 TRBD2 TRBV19 TGTGCCAGTAGTTCGAAGTTTGGGAGGGCCCAGCGGGAGGCCCCAGTGGCCTACGAGCAGTACTTC CASSSKFGRAQREAPVAYEQYF
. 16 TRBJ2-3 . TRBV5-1 TGCGCCAGCAGCAATGTGGACAGAACCAGCACAGATACGCAGTATTTT CASSNVDRTSTDTQYF
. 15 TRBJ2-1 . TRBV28 TGTGCCAGCAGCCACCAACAAGGACGTCCCGATGAGCAGTTCTTC CASSHQQGRPDEQFF
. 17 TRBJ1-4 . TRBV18 TGTGCCAGCTCACCCATCGTCAGGACGGCAACTAATGAAAAACTGTTTTTT CASSPIVRTATNEKLFF
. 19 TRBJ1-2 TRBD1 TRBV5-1 TGCGCCAGCAGCTTTCTAAGTTTGCCGGGACAGGGTTATAACTATGGCTACACCTTC CASSFLSLPGQGYNYGYTF
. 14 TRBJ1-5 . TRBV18 TGTGCCAGCTCACCATCGGATGGGAATCAGCCCCAGCATTTT CASSPSDGNQPQHF
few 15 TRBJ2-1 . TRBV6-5 TGTGCCAGCAGTTACTCGGTCTTTGGTGAGAATGAGCAGTTCTTC CASSYSVFGENEQFF
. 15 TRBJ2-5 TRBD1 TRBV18 TGTGCCAGCTCACCCTGGACAGGAACTCAAGAGACCCAGTACTTC CASSPWTGTQETQYF
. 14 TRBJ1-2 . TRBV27 TGTGCCAGCAGTTGGGGCGGGGGGGCGGAGGGCTACACCTTC CASSWGGGAEGYTF
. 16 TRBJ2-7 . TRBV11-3 TGTGCCAGCAGCTCTACGGACATCCTCAACTCCTACGAGCAGTACTTC CASSSTDILNSYEQYF
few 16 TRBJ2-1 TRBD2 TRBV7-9 TGTGCCAGCAGCTTATTAATAACGGGGGGAGACAATGAGCAGTTCTTC CASSLLITGGDNEQFF